The present TCR beta chain was sequenced within a study of blood T cell repertoires in COVID-19. Study as a whole: Donors in the United States, Italy and Spain gave samples during acute or convalescent COVID-19.

The ends were cut back, 4 bases at V and 6 bases at J, with 15 bases in the middle. CDR3 length: 14 residues. The germline V gene has CDR1 LNHDA and CDR2 SQIVND (reference sequence). Per the original data handling: Reference gene primer amplification gave nucleated cell count estimates. The table came from immunoSEQ multiplex PCR; TCRdb's copy has only in-frame clones and leaves some out. D and trimming were read from the DNA, whereas the V and J calls and clone size are those reported in that table. This table has some 69,000 clones, over 80% appearing once. This receptor was obtained from a woman in her sixties with acute or convalescent COVID-19. Sequenced material: peripheral blood. V and J are TRBV19 and TRBJ1-1, with D perhaps matching TRBD1 (6 bases). CDR3: CASSTLTGRAEAFF. The CDR3 DNA follows: TGTGCCAGTAGTACCTTAACAGGGAGAGCTGAAGCTTTCTTT.